These 26 T cell receptor beta chains originate from one sample sequenced in a study of cytomegalovirus exposure and HLA in healthy donors. Only in-frame clones appear in the TCRdb table, and some are missing; sequencing was by immunoSEQ multiplex PCR. The sample consists of 90,000 to 120,000 clones, 70% to 90% of them appearing once. The sequenced sample consisted of PBMCs. The source is a woman between 18 and 30 years old in good health and CMV-seronegative.

The V call is TRBV28, the J call TRBJ1-5; 9 nucleotides line up with TRBD1. After removal of 2 bases from V and 3 bases from J, the junction contained 8 bases not matched to a gene. CDR3 length equals 17 residues. Germline assignment: CDR1 MDHEN and CDR2 SYDVKM. CDR3 nucleotides: TGTGCCAGCAGTTTAGGCGCGACAGGGGGTTCCAATCAGCCCCAGCATTTT. It codes for CASSLGATGGSNQPQHF.

The chain has TRBV4-1 and TRBJ2-7, with 11 bases lining up with TRBD1. There are 15 residues in the CDR3. Per germline, CDR1 MGHRA and CDR2 YSYEKL. Germline trimming cut 5 bases from V and 0 bases from J; bases unmatched to any gene: 3. CDR3 DNA: TGCGCCAGCAGCAAAGGGACAGGGGGCTCCTACGAGCAGTACTTC. It encodes CASSKGTGGSYEQYF.

The rearrangement joins TRBV11-2 to TRBJ2-2; 7 nucleotides line up with TRBD2. Trimming took 8 bases from V and 4 from J; bases not matched to a gene: 4. This CDR3 region has 13 residues. Germline values: CDR1 SGHAT, CDR2 FQNNGV. The CDR3 bases are TGTGCCAGCGGTAGCGGGCTCACCGGGGAGCTGTTTTTT. This gives the protein CASGSGLTGELFF.

The chain joins TRBV10-2 to TRBJ1-1, with D uncertain. Per the germline V gene, CDR1 is WSHSY and CDR2 is SAAADI. Trimming removed 2 bases from V and 0 bases from J, with 7 bases in between. The CDR3 runs 14 residues. The CDR3 nucleotides read TGCGCCAGCAGTGAGGGAGGCATGAACACTGAAGCTTTCTTT. Encoded protein: CASSEGGMNTEAFF.

This chain uses TRBV28 with TRBJ1-6; D possibly corresponds to TRBD1 (6 bases). Looked up from germline, CDR1 is MDHEN and CDR2 is SYDVKM. The germline V and J ends were trimmed by 2 bases and 5 bases, with 10 bases remaining between them. The CDR3 consists of 15 residues. DNA of the CDR3: TGTGCCAGCAGTTTAGGTCAGGGGAATAATTCACCCCTCCACTTT. Protein: CASSLGQGNNSPLHF.

V is TRBV18 and J is TRBJ2-7; a possible D gene is TRBD1 (5 bases). The CDR3 totals 12 residues. Germline loops: CDR1 KGHSH, CDR2 LQKENI. Trimming took off 3 bases at V and 6 bases at J, with 9 bases between the two ends. CDR3 residues: CASSPQGAEQYF. CDR3 nucleotides: TGTGCCAGCTCACCGCAGGGTGCCGAGCAGTACTTC.

This clone was recorded once. CDR3 coding DNA: TGTGCCAGCAGCTCGTGGGGGACAGCCGACACTGAAGCTTTCTTT. Translated, it gives CASSSWGTADTEAFF. The chain couples TRBV7-8 to TRBJ1-1, with TRBD1 matching 7 bases. Germline-derived CDR1 and CDR2 are SGHVS and FQNEAQ. The CDR3 has 15 amino acids. J lost 3 bases, V lost 4 bases, and 8 bases had no gene match.

The rearrangement joins TRBV25-1 to TRBJ2-3; TRBD2 matches at 7 bases. Germline trimming cut 0 bases from V and 5 bases from J; bases unmatched to any gene: 11. The V gene's germline CDR1 is MGHDK and CDR2 SYGVNS. The CDR3 contains 17 residues. The chain's CDR3 is CASSEYRSGATQDTQYF. CDR3 DNA sequence: TGTGCCAGCAGTGAATATAGGAGCGGGGCGACGCAAGATACGCAGTATTTT.

The DNA for the CDR3 is TGTGCCAGCAGCCCGTCGACAGGGAAAGGCTATGGCTACACCTTC. This codes for CASSPSTGKGYGYTF. This chain uses TRBV7-8 with TRBJ1-2; 7 bases are shared with TRBD1. There are 15 residues in the CDR3. The V segment lost 5 bases and the J segment 4 bases; nucleotides outside the gene matches: 10. Germline loops: CDR1 SGHVS, CDR2 FQNEAQ.

This clone was counted at least ten times. The gene calls are TRBV30 and TRBJ1-1; D call uncertain. This CDR3 is built from 11 residues. Looked up from germline, CDR1 is GTSNPN and CDR2 is SVGIG (reference sequence). Trimming shortened V by 5 bases and J by 0 bases, and 4 bases separated the two germline ends. The CDR3 DNA follows: TGTGCCTGGCAGATGAACACTGAAGCTTTCTTT. This translates into CAWQMNTEAFF.

J is TRBJ2-7 and V is TRBV7-8, with a weak D call TRBD2 (5 bases). This CDR3 comprises 16 residues. Trimming cost V 1 base and J 0 bases, with 13 bases left between them. Germline V gene data show CDR1 as SGHVS and CDR2 as FQNEAQ. CDR3: CASSLDPTRPSYEQYF. The CDR3 nucleotides are TGTGCCAGCAGCTTAGACCCCACTAGGCCCTCCTACGAGCAGTACTTC. The entire variable domain, with the rest obtained from reference TRBV7-8 and TRBJ2-7, is as follows: GAGVSQSPRYKVAKRGQDVALRCDPISGHVSLFWYQQALGQGPEFLTYFQNEAQLDKSGLPSDRFFAERPEGSVSTLKIQRTQQEDSAVYLCASSLDPTRPSYEQYFGPGTRLTVT.

J is TRBJ1-6 and V is TRBV2; D unresolved. The germline gives CDR1 SNHLY, CDR2 FYNNEI. Trimming removed 10 bases at V and 6 bases at J, with 13 bases between. The CDR3 loop spans 13 amino acids. In DNA form, the CDR3 reads TGTGCCACCTCCAACGGTCCTAATTCACCCCTCCACTTT. Translation gives CATSNGPNSPLHF.

V and J are TRBV25-1 and TRBJ1-4; no clear D gene. Trimming took 3 bases from V and 7 from J, leaving 15 bases between them. In germline, CDR1 is MGHDK, CDR2 SYGVNS. The CDR3 length is 15 residues. The CDR3 is CASSDSNPPGEKLFF. DNA for the CDR3: TGTGCCAGCAGTGACTCGAACCCCCCGGGTGAAAAACTGTTTTTT.

This chain connects TRBV5-6 to TRBJ1-4; D is perhaps TRBD1 (5 bases). There are 14 residues in the CDR3. The V gene lost 4 bases and the J gene lost 3 bases, with 10 bases spanning the gap. CDR1 SGHDT and CDR2 YYEEEE come from the germline V gene. CDR3 sequence reads: CASSMTASNEKLFF. The CDR3 nucleotides read TGTGCCAGCAGCATGACAGCCTCTAATGAAAAACTGTTTTTT.

The J gene is TRBJ2-7, the V gene TRBV14; D not certain. Germline assignment: CDR1 SGHDN and CDR2 FVKESK. The CDR3 runs 13 residues. Trimming took off 0 bases at V and 3 bases at J, with 6 bases between the two ends. CDR3 sequence reads: CASSQDISYEQYF. The CDR3 bases are TGTGCCAGCAGCCAAGATATTAGCTACGAGCAGTACTTC. The whole variable domain, remainder taken from reference TRBV14 and TRBJ2-7, is EAGVTQFPSHSVIEKGQTVTLRCDPISGHDNLYWYRRVMGKEIKFLLHFVKESKQDESGMPNNRFLAERTGGTYSTLKVQPAELEDSGVYFCASSQDISYEQYFGPGTRLTVT.

V is TRBV29-1 and J is TRBJ2-7; maybe TRBD1 (6 bases). CDR1 and CDR2 (germline): SQVTM, ANQGSEA. The CDR3 covers 13 residues. Trimming removed 3 bases from V and 0 bases from J, with 9 bases in between. The CDR3 DNA reads TGCAGCGTTGAGAGGACAGACTCCTACGAGCAGTACTTC. It yields the protein CSVERTDSYEQYF.

The J gene is TRBJ2-7, the V gene TRBV5-8; D is perhaps TRBD1 (5 bases). Between the trimmed V and J ends, which lost 0 bases and 0 bases, there was a span of 13 bases. The CDR3 loop spans 16 amino acids. CDR1 and CDR2 (germline): SGHTS, YDEGEE. CDR3 nucleotide sequence: TGTGCCAGCAGCTTGGACTCCAGTGACAGCTCCTACGAGCAGTACTTC. Amino acid sequence: CASSLDSSDSSYEQYF.

V and J are TRBV5-4 and TRBJ1-3, with TRBD1 matching over 8 bases. Trimming took 0 bases from V and 4 from J; bases not matched to a gene: 3. This CDR3 is 15 amino acids long. The germline V gene has CDR1 SGHNT and CDR2 YYREEE (reference sequence). Written as DNA, the CDR3 is TGTGCCAGCAGCTTGGACAGGGGGGTCGGAAACACCATATATTTT. It yields the protein CASSLDRGVGNTIYF.

V and J are TRBV6-1 and TRBJ1-5; 8 bases line up with TRBD1. The CDR3 has 14 amino acids. The germline gives CDR1 MNHNS, CDR2 SASEGT. V gave up 4 bases and J gave up 4 bases; unmatched junction bases: 3. The CDR3 sequence is CASSGTGINQPQHF. As DNA, the CDR3 is TGTGCCAGCAGTGGGACAGGGATTAATCAGCCCCAGCATTTT.

This chain connects TRBV7-9 to TRBJ2-1; 8 nucleotides align to TRBD1. CDR3 size: 12 residues. From germline, CDR1 is SEHNR and CDR2 FQNEAQ (reference sequence). Germline trimming cut 5 bases from V and 7 bases from J; bases unmatched to any gene: 1. CDR3 nucleotide sequence: TGTGCCAGCAGCAGGACAGGGAATGAGCAGTTCTTC. It is translated as CASSRTGNEQFF.

The chain links TRBV4-1 to TRBJ1-1; 7 bases align to TRBD1. The germline CDR1 and CDR2 sequences are MGHRA and YSYEKL. The CDR3 has 14 residues. With 2 bases clipped from V and 5 bases from J, the junction kept 5 bases outside the gene matches. The CDR3 is CASSQIPGGTEAFF. CDR3 nucleotide sequence: TGCGCCAGCAGCCAAATCCCAGGGGGAACTGAAGCTTTCTTT.

CDR3 protein: CASSPGGLLNEKLFF. Here the CDR3 DNA reads TGTGCCAGCAGCCCGGGGGGCCTCCTTAATGAAAAACTGTTTTTT. This sequence joins TRBV7-9 and TRBJ1-4; D might be TRBD1 (6 bases). CDR1 and CDR2 from the germline V gene are SEHNR and FQNEAQ (reference sequence). V was shortened by 5 bases and J by 4 bases, with 14 bases between the two germline ends. CDR3 length equals 15 residues.

The chain joins TRBV10-3 to TRBJ2-2, with 12 bases aligning to TRBD2. Trimming at V came to 2 bases and at J to 3 bases, leaving 1 base not matched to a gene. The germline V gene has CDR1 ENHRY and CDR2 SYGVKD. The CDR3 runs to 16 residues. The CDR3 DNA follows: TGTGCCATCAGTGAGAGACTAGCGGGGGACACCGGGGAGCTGTTTTTT. Its protein product is CAISERLAGDTGELFF.

This sequence joins TRBV5-8 and TRBJ1-2, with D possibly TRBD1 on 6 matching bases. The CDR3 extends over 15 amino acids. Germline-derived CDR1 and CDR2 are SGHTS and YDEGEE. V was trimmed by 1 base and J by 5 bases, leaving 15 bases between them. The CDR3 DNA sequence: TGTGCCAGCAGCTTGTCAAAGGGGGAGCATTATGGCTACACCTTC. Its translation is CASSLSKGEHYGYTF.

The chain links TRBV5-6 to TRBJ1-2; a weak D match, TRBD1 (5 bases). Trimming removed 4 bases from V and 4 bases from J, with 26 bases in between. Germline-derived CDR1 and CDR2 are SGHDT and YYEEEE. This CDR3 spans 18 amino acids. The CDR3 bases are TGTGCCAGCAGCGTAAAAGTGTCGGACACAGTATTAATCTATGGCTACACCTTC. This translates into CASSVKVSDTVLIYGYTF.

The chain joins TRBV19 to TRBJ1-5; 8 bases line up with TRBD1. CDR1 and CDR2 (germline): LNHDA, SQIVND (reference sequence). After removal of 6 bases from V and 7 bases from J, the junction contained 8 bases not matched to a gene. The CDR3 spans 14 residues. CDR3 in amino acids: CASSDSGGRQPQHF. DNA of the CDR3: TGTGCCAGTAGCGACTCAGGGGGCCGGCAGCCCCAGCATTTT.